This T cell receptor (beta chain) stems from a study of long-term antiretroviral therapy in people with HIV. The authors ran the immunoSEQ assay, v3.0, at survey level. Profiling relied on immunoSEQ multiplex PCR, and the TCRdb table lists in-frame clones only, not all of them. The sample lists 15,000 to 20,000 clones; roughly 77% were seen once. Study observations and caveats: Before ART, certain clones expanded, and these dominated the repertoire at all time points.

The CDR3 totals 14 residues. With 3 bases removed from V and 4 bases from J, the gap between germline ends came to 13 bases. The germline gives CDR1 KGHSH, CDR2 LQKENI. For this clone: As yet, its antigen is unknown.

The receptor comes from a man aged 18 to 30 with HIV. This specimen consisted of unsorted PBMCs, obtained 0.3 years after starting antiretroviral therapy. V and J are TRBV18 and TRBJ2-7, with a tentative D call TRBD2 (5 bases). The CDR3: CASSPNGDGYEQYF. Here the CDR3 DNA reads TGTGCCAGCTCACCGAACGGGGATGGTTACGAGCAGTACTTC. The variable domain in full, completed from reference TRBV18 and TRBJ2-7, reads NAGVMQNPRHLVRRRGQEARLRCSPMKGHSHVYWYRQLPEEGLKFMVYLQKENIIDESGMPKERFSAEFPKEGPSILRIQQVVRGDSAAYFCASSPNGDGYEQYFGPGTRLTVT.